The table lists the clone carrying this TCR beta chain with many counts. What it binds is unknown. TCRdb reprocessed the reads via MiXCR and lists one record per CDR3 protein. The sample lists some 390,000 distinct CDR3 sequences, 15% to 20% occurring once. This CDR3 spans 14 amino acids. V lost 6 bases, J lost 5 bases, and 15 bases lay in between. This sample was taken from a study of T cell repertoires in cytomegalovirus infection. The study, taken as a whole, reports: Ex vivo responses were dominated by HLA-C-restricted CMV-specific TCR beta clonotypes. Of the TCR beta families, the public ones yielded a cumulative frequency that identified carriers of CMV plus the relevant HLA.

The source material was PBMCs. The chain has TRBV12-3 or TRBV12-4 and TRBJ2-3; D is possibly TRBD1 or TRBD2 (6 bases each). This receptor was identified in a human donor in good health (CMV status not recorded). Some clones in this sample may be carry-over from other donors' samples. DNA for the CDR3: TGTGCCAGCAGGCTTCTTGGGGGGCAAGATACGCAGTATTTT. The encoded protein is CASRLLGGQDTQYF.